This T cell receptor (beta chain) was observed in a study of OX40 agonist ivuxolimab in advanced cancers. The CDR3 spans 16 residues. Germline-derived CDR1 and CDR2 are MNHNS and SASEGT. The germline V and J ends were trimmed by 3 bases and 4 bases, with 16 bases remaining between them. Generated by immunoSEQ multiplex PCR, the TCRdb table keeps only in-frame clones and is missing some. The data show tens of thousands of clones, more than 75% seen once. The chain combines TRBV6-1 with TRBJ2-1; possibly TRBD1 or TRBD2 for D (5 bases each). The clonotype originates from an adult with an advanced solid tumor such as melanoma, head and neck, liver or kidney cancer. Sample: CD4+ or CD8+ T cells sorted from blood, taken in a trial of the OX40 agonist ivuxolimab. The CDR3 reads CASSDFGAADYNEQFF. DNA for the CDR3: TGTGCCAGCAGTGACTTCGGGGCGGCGGATTACAATGAGCAGTTCTTC.